This T cell receptor (beta chain) is drawn from a study of chemoradiotherapy in HPV16-positive cancers. Whole-study results and caveats: For HPV16-positive patients, expanding HPV-responsive T cells associated with longer recurrence-free survival.

Trimming took off 0 bases at V and 0 bases at J, with 9 bases between the two ends. CDR1 and CDR2 from the germline V gene are GTSNPN and SVGIG (reference sequence). The CDR3 loop spans 15 amino acids. Comment on this clone: Its antigen is not known.

TCRdb keeps only in-frame clones here, not all; method: immunoSEQ multiplex PCR. Here the sample spans more than 9,000 clones, 70% to 80% being singletons. V gene TRBV30 combines with J gene TRBJ2-4; D possibly uses TRBD1 or TRBD2 (5 bases each). This specimen was taken from a patient who underwent chemoradiotherapy. This sequence originates from a human donor with HPV-associated anogenital cancer. CDR3 in DNA: TGTGCCTGGAGTGTCGGGGCTCTAGCCAAAAACATTCAGTACTTC. Its translation: CAWSVGALAKNIQYF.